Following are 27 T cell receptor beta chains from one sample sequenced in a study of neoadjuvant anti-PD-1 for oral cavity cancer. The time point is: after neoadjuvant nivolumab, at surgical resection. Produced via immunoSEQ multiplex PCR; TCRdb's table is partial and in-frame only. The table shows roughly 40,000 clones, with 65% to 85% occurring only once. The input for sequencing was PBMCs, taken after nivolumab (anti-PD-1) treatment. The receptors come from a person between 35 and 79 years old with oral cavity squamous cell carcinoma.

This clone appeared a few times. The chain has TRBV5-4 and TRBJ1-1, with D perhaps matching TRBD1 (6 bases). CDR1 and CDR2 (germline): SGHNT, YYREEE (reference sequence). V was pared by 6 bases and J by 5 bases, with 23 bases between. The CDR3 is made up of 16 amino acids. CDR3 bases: TGTGCCAGCACCCGCGGGGGGGGGCTGGCTGGAACTGAAGCTTTCTTT. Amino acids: CASTRGGGLAGTEAFF.

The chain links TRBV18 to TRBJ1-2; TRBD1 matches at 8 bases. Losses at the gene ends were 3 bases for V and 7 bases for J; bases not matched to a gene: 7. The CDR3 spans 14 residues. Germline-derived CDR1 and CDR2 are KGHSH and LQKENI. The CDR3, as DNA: TGTGCCAGCTCACCTCAGACAGGGGTCGGTGGCTACACCTTC. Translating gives CASSPQTGVGGYTF. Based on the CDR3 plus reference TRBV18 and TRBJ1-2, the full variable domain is NAGVMQNPRHLVRRRGQEARLRCSPMKGHSHVYWYRQLPEEGLKFMVYLQKENIIDESGMPKERFSAEFPKEGPSILRIQQVVRGDSAAYFCASSPQTGVGGYTFGSGTRLTVV.

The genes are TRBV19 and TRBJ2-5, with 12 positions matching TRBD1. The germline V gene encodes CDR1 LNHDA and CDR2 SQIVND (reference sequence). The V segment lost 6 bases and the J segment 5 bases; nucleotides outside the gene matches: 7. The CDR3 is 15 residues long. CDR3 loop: CASRTGTGGRETQYF. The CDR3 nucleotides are TGTGCCAGTAGAACCGGGACAGGGGGCCGGGAGACCCAGTACTTC. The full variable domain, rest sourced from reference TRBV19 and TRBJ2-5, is DGGITQSPKYLFRKEGQNVTLSCEQNLNHDAMYWYRQDPGQGLRLIYYSQIVNDFQKGDIAEGYSVSREKKESFPLTVTSAQKNPTAFYLCASRTGTGGRETQYFGPGTRLLVL.

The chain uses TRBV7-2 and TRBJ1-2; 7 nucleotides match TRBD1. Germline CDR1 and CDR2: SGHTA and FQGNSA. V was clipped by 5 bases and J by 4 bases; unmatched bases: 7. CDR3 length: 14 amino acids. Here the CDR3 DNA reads TGTGCCAGCAGCCTCCCCGGGACAGTCTATGGCTACACCTTC. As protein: CASSLPGTVYGYTF.

The DNA of the CDR3 is TGTGCCAGCAGCTCGGGACTAGCGGGAGGAGACGAGCAGTTCTTC. This encodes CASSSGLAGGDEQFF. V is TRBV11-3 and J is TRBJ2-1; 15 bases agree with TRBD2. This CDR3 spans 15 amino acids. CDR1 SGHNT and CDR2 YENEEA come from the germline V gene. V gave up 4 bases and J gave up 10 bases; unmatched junction bases: 5.

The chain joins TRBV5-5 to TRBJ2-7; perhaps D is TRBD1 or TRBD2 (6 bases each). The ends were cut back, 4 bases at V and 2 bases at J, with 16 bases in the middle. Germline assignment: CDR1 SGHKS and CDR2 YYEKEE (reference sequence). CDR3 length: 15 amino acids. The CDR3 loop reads CASSPWRGTTYEQYF. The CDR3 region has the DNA TGTGCCAGCAGCCCTTGGAGGGGGACCACCTACGAGCAGTACTTC.

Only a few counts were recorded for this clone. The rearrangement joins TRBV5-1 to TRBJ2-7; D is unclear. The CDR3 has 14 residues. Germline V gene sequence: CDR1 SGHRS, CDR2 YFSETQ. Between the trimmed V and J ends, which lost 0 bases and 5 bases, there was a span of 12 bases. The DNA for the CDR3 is TGCGCCAGCAGCTTGGATCTGGGTGGCGACGAGCAGTACTTC. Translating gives CASSLDLGGDEQYF.

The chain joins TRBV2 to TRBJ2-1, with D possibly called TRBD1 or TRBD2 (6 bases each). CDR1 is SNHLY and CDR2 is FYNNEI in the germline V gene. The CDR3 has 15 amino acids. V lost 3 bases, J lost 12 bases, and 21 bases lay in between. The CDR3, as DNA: TGTGCCAGCAGTGAGGCGGGAAAGGGGGACGGGGGGCAGTTCTTC. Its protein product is CASSEAGKGDGGQFF. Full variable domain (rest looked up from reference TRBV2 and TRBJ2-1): EPEVTQTPSHQVTQMGQEVILRCVPISNHLYFYWYRQILGQKVEFLVSFYNNEISEKSEIFDDQFSVERPDGSNFTLKIRSTKLEDSAMYFCASSEAGKGDGGQFFGPGTRLTVL.

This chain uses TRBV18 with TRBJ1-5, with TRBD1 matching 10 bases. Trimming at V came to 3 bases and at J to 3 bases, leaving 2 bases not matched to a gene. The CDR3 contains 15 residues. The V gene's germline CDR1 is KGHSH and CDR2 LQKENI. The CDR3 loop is CASSPGQGINQPQHF. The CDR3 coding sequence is TGTGCCAGCTCACCGGGACAGGGGATCAATCAGCCCCAGCATTTT.

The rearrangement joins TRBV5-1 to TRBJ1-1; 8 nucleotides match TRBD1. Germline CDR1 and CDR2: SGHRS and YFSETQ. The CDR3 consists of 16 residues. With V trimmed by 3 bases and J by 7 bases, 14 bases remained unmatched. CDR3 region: CASSSTGGNVRGEAFF. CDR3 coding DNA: TGCGCCAGCAGCTCTACAGGGGGGAACGTGAGGGGTGAAGCTTTCTTT.

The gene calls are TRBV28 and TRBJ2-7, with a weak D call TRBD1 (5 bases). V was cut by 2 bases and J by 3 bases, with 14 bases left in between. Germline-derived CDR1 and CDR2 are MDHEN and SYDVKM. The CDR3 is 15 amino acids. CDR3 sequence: CASSLRSGRVYEQYF. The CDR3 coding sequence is TGTGCCAGCAGTTTACGGTCGGGCAGGGTCTACGAGCAGTACTTC.

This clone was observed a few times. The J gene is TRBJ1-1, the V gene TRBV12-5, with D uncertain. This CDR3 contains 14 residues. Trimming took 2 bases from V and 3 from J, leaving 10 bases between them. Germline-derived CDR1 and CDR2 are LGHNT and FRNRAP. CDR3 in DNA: TGTGCTAGTGGTTTGCCCCCGAGGGACACTGAAGCTTTCTTT. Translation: CASGLPPRDTEAFF.

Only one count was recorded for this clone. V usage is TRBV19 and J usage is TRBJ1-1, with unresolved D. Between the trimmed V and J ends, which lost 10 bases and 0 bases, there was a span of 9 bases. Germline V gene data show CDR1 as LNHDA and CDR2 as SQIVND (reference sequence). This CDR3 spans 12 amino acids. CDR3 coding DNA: TGTGCCACCAGGACGGTGAACACTGAAGCTTTCTTT. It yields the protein CATRTVNTEAFF.

CDR3 loop: CASSLSAGNQPQHF. CDR3 nucleotide sequence: TGTGCCAGCAGTTTATCGGCTGGCAATCAGCCCCAGCATTTT. The J gene is TRBJ1-5, the V gene TRBV28; no clear D gene. CDR1 is MDHEN, CDR2 SYDVKM, per germline. Deletions cut 1 base from V and 2 bases from J, with 6 bases between. This CDR3 is 14 amino acids long.

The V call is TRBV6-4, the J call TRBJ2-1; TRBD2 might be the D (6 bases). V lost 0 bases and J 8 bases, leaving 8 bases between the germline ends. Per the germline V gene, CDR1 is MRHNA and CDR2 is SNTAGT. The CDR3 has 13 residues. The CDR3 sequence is CASSDSERDEQFF. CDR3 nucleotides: TGTGCCAGCAGTGACTCCGAGCGGGATGAGCAGTTCTTC.

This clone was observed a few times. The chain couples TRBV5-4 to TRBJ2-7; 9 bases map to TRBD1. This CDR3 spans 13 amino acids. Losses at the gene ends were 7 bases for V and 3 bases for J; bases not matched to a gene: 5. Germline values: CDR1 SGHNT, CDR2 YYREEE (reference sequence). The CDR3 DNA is TGTGCCAGCGGGACAGGGTCCCTCTACGAGCAGTACTTC. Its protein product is CASGTGSLYEQYF.

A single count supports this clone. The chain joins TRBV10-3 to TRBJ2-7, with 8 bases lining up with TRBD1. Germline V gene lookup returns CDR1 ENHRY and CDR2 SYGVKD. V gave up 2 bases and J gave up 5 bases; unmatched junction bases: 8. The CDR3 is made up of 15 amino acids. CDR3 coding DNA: TGTGCCATCAGTGAGGCGTCAGGGGGCAAGGACGAGCAGTACTTC. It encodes CAISEASGGKDEQYF.

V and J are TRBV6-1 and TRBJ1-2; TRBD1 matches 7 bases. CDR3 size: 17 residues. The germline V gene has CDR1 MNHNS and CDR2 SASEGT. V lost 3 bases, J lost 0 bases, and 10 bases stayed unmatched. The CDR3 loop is CASSDPGQPQANYGYTF. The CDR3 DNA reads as TGTGCCAGCAGTGATCCGGGACAGCCTCAAGCTAACTATGGCTACACCTTC.

The CDR3 sequence: CASSQPDRGLTDTQYF. The CDR3 coding sequence is TGTGCCAGCAGCCAACCCGACAGGGGGCTGACAGATACGCAGTATTTT. V gene TRBV4-2 combines with J gene TRBJ2-3; 10 bases line up with TRBD1. The V gene's germline CDR1 is LGHNA and CDR2 YNFKEQ. The V gene end was trimmed by 2 bases and the J gene end by 3 bases; junction bases not matched to a gene: 5. This CDR3 comprises 16 residues.

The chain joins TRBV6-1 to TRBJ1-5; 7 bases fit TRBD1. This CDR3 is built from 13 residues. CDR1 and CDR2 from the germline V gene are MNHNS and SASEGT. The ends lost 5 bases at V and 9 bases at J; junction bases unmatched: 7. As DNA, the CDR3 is TGTGCCAGCAGTCCAGGGGGTAGCGGGCCCCAGCATTTT. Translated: CASSPGGSGPQHF.

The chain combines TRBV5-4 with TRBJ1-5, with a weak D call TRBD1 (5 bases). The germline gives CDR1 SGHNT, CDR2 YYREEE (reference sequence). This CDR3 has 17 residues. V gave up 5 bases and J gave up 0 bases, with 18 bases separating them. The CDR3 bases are TGTGCCAGCAGTCATACCCTTGGGGGGGGTAGCAATCAGCCCCAGCATTTT. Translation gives CASSHTLGGGSNQPQHF.

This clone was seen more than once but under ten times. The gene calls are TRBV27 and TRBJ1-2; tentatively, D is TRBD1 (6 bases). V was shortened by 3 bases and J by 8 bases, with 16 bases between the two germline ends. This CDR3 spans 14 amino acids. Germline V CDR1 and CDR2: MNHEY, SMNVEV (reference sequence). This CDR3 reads CASSLDSLLLGYTF. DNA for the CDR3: TGTGCCAGCAGTTTGGACAGTCTATTACTGGGCTACACCTTC.

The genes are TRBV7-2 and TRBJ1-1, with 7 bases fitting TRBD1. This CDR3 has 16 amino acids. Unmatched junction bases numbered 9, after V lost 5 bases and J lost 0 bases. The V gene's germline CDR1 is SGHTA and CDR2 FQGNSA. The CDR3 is CASSRQGQSMNTEAFF. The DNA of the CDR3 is TGTGCCAGCAGCAGACAGGGACAGAGTATGAACACTGAAGCTTTCTTT.

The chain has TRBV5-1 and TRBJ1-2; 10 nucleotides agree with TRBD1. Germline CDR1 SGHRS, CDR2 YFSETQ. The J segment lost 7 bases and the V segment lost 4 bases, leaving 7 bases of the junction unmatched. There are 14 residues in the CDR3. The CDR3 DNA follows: TGCGCCAGCAGCCCAGACAGGGGGCAAAGTGGCTACACCTTC. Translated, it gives CASSPDRGQSGYTF.

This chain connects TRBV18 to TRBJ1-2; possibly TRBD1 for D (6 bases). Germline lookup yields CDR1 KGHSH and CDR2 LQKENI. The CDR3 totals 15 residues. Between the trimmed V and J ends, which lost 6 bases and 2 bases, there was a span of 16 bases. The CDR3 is CASSRDTAPNYGYTF. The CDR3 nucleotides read TGTGCCAGCTCCCGGGACACCGCCCCAAACTATGGCTACACCTTC.

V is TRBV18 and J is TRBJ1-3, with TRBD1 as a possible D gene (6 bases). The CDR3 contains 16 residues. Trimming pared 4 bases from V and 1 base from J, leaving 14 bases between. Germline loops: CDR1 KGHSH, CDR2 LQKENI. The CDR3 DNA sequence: TGTGCCAGCTCACGTTCCGGGACAAAGTCTGGAAACACCATATATTTT. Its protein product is CASSRSGTKSGNTIYF.

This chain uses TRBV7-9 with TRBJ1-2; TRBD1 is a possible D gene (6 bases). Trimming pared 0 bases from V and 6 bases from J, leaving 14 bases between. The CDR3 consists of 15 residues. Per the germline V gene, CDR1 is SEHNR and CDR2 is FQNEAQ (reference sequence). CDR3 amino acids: CASSLARGRIDGYTF. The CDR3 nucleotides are TGTGCCAGCAGCTTAGCCAGGGGAAGGATAGATGGCTACACCTTC.